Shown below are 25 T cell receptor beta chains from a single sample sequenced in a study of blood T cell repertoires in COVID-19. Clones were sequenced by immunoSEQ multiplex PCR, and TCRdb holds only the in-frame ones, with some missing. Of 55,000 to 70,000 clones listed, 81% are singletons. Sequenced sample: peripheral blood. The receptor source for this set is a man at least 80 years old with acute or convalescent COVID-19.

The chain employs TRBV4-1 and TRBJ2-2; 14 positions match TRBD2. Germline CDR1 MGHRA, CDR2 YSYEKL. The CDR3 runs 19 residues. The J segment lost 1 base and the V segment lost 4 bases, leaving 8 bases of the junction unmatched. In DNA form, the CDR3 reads TGCGCCAGCAGCCGATTCGTTGGGACTAGCGGGAGGAACACCGGGGAGCTGTTTTTT. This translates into CASSRFVGTSGRNTGELFF.

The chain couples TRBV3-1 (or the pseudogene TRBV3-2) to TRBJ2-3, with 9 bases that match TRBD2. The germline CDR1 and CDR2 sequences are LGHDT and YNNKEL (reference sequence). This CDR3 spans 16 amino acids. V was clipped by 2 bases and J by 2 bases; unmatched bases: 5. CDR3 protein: CASSQTGGRATDTQYF. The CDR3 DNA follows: TGTGCCAGCAGCCAAACCGGCGGGAGGGCCACAGATACGCAGTATTTT.

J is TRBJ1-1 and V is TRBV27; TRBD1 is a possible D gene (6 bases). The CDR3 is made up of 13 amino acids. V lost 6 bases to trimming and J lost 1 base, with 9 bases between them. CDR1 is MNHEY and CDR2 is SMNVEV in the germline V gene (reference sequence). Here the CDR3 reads CASRLGQNTEAFF. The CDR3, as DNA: TGTGCCAGCAGGCTGGGACAGAACACTGAAGCTTTCTTT.

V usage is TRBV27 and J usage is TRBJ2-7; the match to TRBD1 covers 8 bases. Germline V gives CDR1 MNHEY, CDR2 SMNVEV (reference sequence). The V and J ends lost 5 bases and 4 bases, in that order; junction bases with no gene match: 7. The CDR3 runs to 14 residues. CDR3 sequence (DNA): TGTGCCAGCAGTATCGGACAGGGTATTTACGAGCAGTACTTC. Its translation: CASSIGQGIYEQYF.

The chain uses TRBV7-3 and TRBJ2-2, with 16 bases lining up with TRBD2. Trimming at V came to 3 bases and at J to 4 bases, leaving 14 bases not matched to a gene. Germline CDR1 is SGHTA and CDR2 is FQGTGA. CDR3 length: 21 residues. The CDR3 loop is CASSFGPGLAGGKGGTGELFF. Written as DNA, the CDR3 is TGTGCCAGCAGCTTCGGACCGGGACTAGCGGGAGGGAAAGGCGGCACCGGGGAGCTGTTTTTT.

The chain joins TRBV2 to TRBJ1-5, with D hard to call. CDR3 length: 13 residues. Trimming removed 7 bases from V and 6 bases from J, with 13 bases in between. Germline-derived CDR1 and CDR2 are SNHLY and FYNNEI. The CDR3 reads CASTRGTGQPQHF. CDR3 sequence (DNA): TGTGCCAGCACGCGAGGAACGGGTCAGCCCCAGCATTTT.

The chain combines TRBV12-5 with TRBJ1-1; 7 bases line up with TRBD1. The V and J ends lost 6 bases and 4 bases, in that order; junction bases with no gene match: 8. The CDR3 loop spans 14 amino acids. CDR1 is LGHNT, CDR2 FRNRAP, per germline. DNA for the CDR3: TGTGCTAGTGGCGAGAACAGGGGCGTCACTGAAGCTTTCTTT. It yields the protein CASGENRGVTEAFF.

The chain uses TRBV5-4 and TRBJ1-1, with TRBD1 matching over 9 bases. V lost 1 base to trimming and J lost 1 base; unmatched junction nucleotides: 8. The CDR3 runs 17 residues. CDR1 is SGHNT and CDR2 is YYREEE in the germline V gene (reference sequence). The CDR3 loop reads CASSLWGQGVRNTEAFF. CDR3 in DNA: TGTGCCAGCAGCTTGTGGGGACAGGGAGTTAGGAACACTGAAGCTTTCTTT.

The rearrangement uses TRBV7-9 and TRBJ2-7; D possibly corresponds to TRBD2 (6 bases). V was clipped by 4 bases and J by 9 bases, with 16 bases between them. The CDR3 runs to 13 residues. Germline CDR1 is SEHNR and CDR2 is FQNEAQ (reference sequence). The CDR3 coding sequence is TGTGCCAGCAGCTCAGACTTTTACGGGGGGCAGTACTTC. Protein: CASSSDFYGGQYF.

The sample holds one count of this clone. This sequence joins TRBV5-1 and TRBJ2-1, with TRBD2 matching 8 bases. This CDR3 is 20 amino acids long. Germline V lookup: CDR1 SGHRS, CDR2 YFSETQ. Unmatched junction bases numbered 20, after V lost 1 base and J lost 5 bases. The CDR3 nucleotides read TGCGCCAGCAGCTTGCCCGCCGTGGCGGGGGGCCCCGGCCCTGACAATGAGCAGTTCTTC. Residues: CASSLPAVAGGPGPDNEQFF.

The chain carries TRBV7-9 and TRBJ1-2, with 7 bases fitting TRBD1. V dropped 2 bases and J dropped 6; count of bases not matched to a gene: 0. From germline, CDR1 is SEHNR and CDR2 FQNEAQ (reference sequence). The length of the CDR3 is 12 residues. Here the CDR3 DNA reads TGTGCCAGCAGCTTACAGGGGGATGGCTACACCTTC. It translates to CASSLQGDGYTF. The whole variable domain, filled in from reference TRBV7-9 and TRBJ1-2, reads DTGVSQNPRHKITKRGQNVTFRCDPISEHNRLYWYRQTLGQGPEFLTYFQNEAQLEKSRLLSDRFSAERPKGSFSTLEIQRTEQGDSAMYLCASSLQGDGYTFGSGTRLTVV.

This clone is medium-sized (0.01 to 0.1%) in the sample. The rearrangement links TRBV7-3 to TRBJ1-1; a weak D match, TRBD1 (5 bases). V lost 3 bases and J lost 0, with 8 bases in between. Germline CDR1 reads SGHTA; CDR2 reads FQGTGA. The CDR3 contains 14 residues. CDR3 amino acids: CASSLEGMNTEAFF. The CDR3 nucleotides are TGTGCCAGCAGCTTGGAGGGGATGAACACTGAAGCTTTCTTT.

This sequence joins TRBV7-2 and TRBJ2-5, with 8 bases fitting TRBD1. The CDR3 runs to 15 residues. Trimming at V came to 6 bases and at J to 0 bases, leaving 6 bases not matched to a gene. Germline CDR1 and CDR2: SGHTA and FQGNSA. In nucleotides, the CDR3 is TGTGCCAGCAGACGACAGGGGCTTCACCAAGAGACCCAGTACTTC. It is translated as CASRRQGLHQETQYF.

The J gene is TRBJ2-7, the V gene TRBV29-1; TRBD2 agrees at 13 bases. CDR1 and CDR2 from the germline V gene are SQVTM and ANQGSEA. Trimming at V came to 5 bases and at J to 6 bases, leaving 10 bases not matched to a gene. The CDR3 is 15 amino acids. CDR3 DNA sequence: TGCAGCGTTCTTGGACTAGCGGGAGATTACAGCGAGCAGTACTTC. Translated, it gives CSVLGLAGDYSEQYF.

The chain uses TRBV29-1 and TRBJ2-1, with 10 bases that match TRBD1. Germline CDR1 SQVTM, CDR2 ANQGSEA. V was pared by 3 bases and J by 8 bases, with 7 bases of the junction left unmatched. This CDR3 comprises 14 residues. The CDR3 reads CSVDPGQGGDEQFF. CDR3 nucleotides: TGCAGCGTTGATCCCGGACAGGGGGGCGATGAGCAGTTCTTC.

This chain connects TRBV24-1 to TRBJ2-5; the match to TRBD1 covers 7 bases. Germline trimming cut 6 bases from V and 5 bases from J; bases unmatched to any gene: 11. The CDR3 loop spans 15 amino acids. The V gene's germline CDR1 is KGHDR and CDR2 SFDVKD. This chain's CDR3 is CATSTSGGPTETQYF. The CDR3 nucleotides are TGTGCCACCAGTACGTCAGGGGGTCCCACGGAGACCCAGTACTTC.

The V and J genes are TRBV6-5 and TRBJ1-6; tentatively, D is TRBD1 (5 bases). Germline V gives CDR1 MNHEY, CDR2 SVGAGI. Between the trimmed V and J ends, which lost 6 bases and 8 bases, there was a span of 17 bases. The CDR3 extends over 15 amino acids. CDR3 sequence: CASRGLGRQDSPLHF. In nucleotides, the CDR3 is TGTGCCAGCAGGGGGCTAGGGCGACAAGATTCACCCCTCCACTTT.

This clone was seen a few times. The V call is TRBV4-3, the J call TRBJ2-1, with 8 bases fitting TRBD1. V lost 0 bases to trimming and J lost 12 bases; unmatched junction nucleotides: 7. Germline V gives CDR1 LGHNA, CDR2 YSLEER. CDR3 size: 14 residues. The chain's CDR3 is CASSQDSGQGVQFF. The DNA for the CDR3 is TGCGCCAGCAGCCAAGATAGCGGACAGGGTGTGCAGTTCTTC.

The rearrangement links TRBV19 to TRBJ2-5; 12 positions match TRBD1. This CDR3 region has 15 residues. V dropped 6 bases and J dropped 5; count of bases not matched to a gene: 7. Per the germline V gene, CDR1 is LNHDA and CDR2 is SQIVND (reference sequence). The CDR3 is CASRIRDRGLETQYF. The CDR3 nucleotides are TGTGCCAGTAGAATACGGGACAGGGGGCTGGAGACCCAGTACTTC.

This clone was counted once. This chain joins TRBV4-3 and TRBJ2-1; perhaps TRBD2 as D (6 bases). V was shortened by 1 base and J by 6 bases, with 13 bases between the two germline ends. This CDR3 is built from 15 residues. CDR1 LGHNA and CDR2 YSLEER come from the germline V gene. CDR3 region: CASSQGGTGLNEQFF. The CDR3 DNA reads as TGCGCCAGCAGCCAAGGGGGGACTGGACTCAATGAGCAGTTCTTC.

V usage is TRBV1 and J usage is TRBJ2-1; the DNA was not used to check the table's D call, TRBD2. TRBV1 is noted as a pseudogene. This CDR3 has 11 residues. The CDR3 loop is CTSPVVSPRFF. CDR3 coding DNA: TGCACCAGTCCGGTGGTGTCGCCGCGGTTCTTC.

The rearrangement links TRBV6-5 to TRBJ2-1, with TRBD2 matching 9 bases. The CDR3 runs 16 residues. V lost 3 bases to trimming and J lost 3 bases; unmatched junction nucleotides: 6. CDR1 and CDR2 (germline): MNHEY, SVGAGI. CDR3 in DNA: TGTGCCAGCAGTTATCGCCTAGCGGGATTCTACAATGAGCAGTTCTTC. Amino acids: CASSYRLAGFYNEQFF.

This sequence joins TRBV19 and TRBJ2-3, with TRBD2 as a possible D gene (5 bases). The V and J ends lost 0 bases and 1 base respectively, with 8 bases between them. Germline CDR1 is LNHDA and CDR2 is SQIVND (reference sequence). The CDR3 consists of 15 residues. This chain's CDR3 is CASSIDSVGTDTQYF. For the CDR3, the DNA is TGTGCCAGTAGTATAGATAGCGTAGGCACAGATACGCAGTATTTT.

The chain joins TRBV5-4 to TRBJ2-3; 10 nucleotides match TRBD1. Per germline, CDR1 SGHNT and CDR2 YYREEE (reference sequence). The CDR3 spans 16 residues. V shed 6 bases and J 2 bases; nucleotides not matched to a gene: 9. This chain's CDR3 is CASTAPGQGNTDTQYF. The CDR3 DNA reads TGTGCCAGCACCGCCCCGGGACAGGGGAACACAGATACGCAGTATTTT. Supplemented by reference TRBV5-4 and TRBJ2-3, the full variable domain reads ETGVTQSPTHLIKTRGQQVTLRCSSQSGHNTVSWYQQALGQGPQFIFQYYREEENGRGNFPPRFSGLQFPNYSSELNVNALELDDSALYLCASTAPGQGNTDTQYFGPGTRLTVL.

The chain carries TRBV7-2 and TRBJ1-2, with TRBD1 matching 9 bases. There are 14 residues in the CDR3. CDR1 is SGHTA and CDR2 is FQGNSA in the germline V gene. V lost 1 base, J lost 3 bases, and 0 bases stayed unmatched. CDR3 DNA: TGTGCCAGCAGCTTAGGGACAGGGGACTATGGCTACACCTTC. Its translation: CASSLGTGDYGYTF.